This TCR beta chain originates from a study of glioma-infiltrating T cells after dendritic cell vaccination. Assay used: immunoSEQ multiplex PCR; TCRdb lists only in-frame clones, some missing. Of under 35,000 clones in the sample, approximately 90% were seen once. No glioblastoma patient carried an isocitrate dehydrogenase mutation. V shed 4 bases and J 3 bases; nucleotides not matched to a gene: 7. The V gene's germline CDR1 is SGHVS and CDR2 FQNEAQ. This CDR3 has 15 amino acids. Study conclusions and caveats: Estimated pretreatment TIL content predicted outcome after dendritic cell vaccination. Complete blood and tumor specimen sets were limited to few patients.

Comment on this clone: The antigen is undetermined.

The clonotype comes from a human donor with glioblastoma. The sequencing here drew on blood, taken before dendritic cell vaccination. V gene TRBV7-8 combines with J gene TRBJ1-2; 8 bases match TRBD1. For the CDR3, the DNA is TGTGCCAGCAGCTCGAGGACAGGGCCCTACTATGGCTACACCTTC. Translated: CASSSRTGPYYGYTF. The entire variable domain, with the rest obtained from reference TRBV7-8 and TRBJ1-2, is as follows: GAGVSQSPRYKVAKRGQDVALRCDPISGHVSLFWYQQALGQGPEFLTYFQNEAQLDKSGLPSDRFFAERPEGSVSTLKIQRTQQEDSAVYLCASSSRTGPYYGYTFGSGTRLTVV.